This TCR beta chain was found in a study of T cell responses to AZD1222 COVID-19 vaccine. TCRdb's table, derived via immunoSEQ multiplex PCR, lists solely in-frame clones and lacks some. Counted here are fewer than 120,000 clones, approximately 94% occurring once; the ten biggest clones make up 2.5% to 3%. Study outcomes and limitations: Two AZD1222 administrations were followed by greater Spike-specific TCR breadth and depth. The sample set comprised mostly white British donors with more females, and clonal diversity was possibly underestimated. Just a handful of people given AZD1222 tested seropositive at baseline. None of the repertoires were sampled until the peak T cell response had passed.

The V end was cut by 1 base, the J end by 0 bases, with 9 bases between. This CDR3 comprises 15 residues. CDR1 and CDR2 from the germline V gene are MGHDK and SYGVNS. Details on this clone: Its antigen is undetermined.

The chain joins TRBV25-1 to TRBJ1-2; weak D call: TRBD1 (5 bases). The sample in question was peripheral blood, obtained 28 days after the second AZD1222 dose. The source is an adult who received the AZD1222 COVID-19 vaccine. The CDR3 spells CASSELGVANYGYTF. In nucleotides, the CDR3 is TGTGCCAGCAGTGAATTGGGGGTTGCTAACTATGGCTACACCTTC.